Listed below are T cell receptor beta chains from one sample, sequenced in a study of PD-1 blockade in mismatch repair-deficient tumors. Using immunoSEQ multiplex PCR, the repertoire was profiled, and TCRdb retains in-frame clones only, with some absent. The sample carries roughly 38,000 clones, 65% to 85% recorded once. The sample here was PBMCs, taken about 40 weeks after starting pembrolizumab. Receptors were obtained from an adult with mismatch repair-deficient cancer. Both conserved end residues are trimmed from each CDR3.

v_gene,j_gene,CDR3aa
TRBV18,TRBJ1-1,ASSPPSEATEAF
TRBV28,TRBJ1-1,ASSSRESEAF
TRBV7-9,TRBJ1-4,ASSFSPASPEKLF
TRBV9,TRBJ2-3,ASSGGAGLSTDTQY
TRBV9,TRBJ1-5,ASSSRGGYQPQH
TRBV27,TRBJ2-7,ASSLSPEFYEQY
TRBV20-1,TRBJ1-2,SVGAEGGYT
TRBV11-2,TRBJ1-3,ASSPGTRSIY
TRBV11-2,TRBJ2-5,ASSFRSGTSAQETQY
TRBV6-6,TRBJ1-1,ASNSRGYTEAF
TRBV7-8,TRBJ2-1,ASSLVWTSGDNYNEQF
TRBV7-3,TRBJ2-3,ASSLVPGDTDTQY
TRBV10-2,TRBJ1-2,ASSLVGTLNYGYT
TRBV28,TRBJ2-1,ASSLPKGHWNNEQF
TRBV7-3,TRBJ2-5,ASSSNPGETQY
TRBV9,TRBJ1-4,ASSVSGNEKLF
TRBV28,TRBJ1-2,ASSATGIGGYT
TRBV6-1,TRBJ1-1,AISVRDNTEAF
TRBV28,TRBJ1-5,ASSPTGGDQPQH
TRBV28,TRBJ2-7,ASSMLSGQGIYEQY
TRBV28,TRBJ1-5,ASRGDSSNQPQH
TRBV19,TRBJ2-2,ASSILGQGWTGELF
TRBV9,TRBJ2-7,ASSVEDSSYEQY
TRBV7-3,TRBJ2-1,ASSLSSYSGNEQF
TRBV6-5,TRBJ1-6,ASSLQGYNSPLH
TRBV27,TRBJ2-2,ASSLFSGTATGELF
TRBV29-1,TRBJ1-4,SVAGGGNEKLF
TRBV19,TRBJ2-2,ASSPVVLRTGELF
TRBV6-5,TRBJ1-5,ASSWRQVNQPQH
TRBV6-1,TRBJ1-4,ASSEVLTTNEKLF
TRBV5-1,TRBJ2-2,ASSLAIGSGELF
TRBV11-3,TRBJ1-5,ASSSGEIGPQH
TRBV25-1,TRBJ1-5,ASSESAGRQPQH
TRBV19,TRBJ2-1,ASSAGLHHFGPTGSYNEQF
TRBV29-1,TRBJ2-1,SFRLAGRGWYNEQF
TRBV7-9,TRBJ1-4,ASSSGQGNEKLF
TRBV28,TRBJ2-1,ASSLRQGNNEQF
TRBV27,TRBJ2-7,ASSLGGGEGSEQY
TRBV27,TRBJ1-2,ASSLGTANYGYT
TRBV6-1,TRBJ2-3,ASSGLAGGTDTQY
TRBV5-1,TRBJ2-3,ASSPSGSRTDTQY
TRBV28,TRBJ1-2,ASSFPLGRGRLDYGYT
TRBV7-9,TRBJ1-5,ASSGTGGQPQH
TRBV6-1,TRBJ1-2,AALTGVVGYT